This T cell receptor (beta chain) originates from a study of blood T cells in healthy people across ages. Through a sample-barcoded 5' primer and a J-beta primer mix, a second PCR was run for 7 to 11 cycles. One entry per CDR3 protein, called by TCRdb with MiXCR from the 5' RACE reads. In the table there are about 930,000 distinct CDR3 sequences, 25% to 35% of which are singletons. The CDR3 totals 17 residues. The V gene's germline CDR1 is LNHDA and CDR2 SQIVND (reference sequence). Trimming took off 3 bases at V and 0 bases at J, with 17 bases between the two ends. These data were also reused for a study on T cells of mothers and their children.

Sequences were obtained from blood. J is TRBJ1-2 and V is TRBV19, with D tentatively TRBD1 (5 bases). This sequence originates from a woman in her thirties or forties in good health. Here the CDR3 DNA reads TGTGCCAGTAGTATGGGGCTGGGAGTGGCAACTAACTATGGCTACACCTTC. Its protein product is CASSMGLGVATNYGYTF.